One and the same sample provided the 15 T cell receptor beta chains below, sequenced in a study of radiotherapy plus CTLA-4 blockade in lung cancer. Sequencing was performed with immunoSEQ multiplex PCR; in TCRdb, only in-frame clones are kept and a portion is missing. The sample consists of roughly 100,000 clones, around 85% of them appearing once. The material was peripheral blood, obtained from a patient treated with radiotherapy plus ipilimumab. Receptors originate from a human donor with non-small cell lung cancer that progressed on radiotherapy plus ipilimumab. Some clones in this sample may be carry-over from other donors' samples.

This clone has only one observation. For the CDR3, the DNA is TGTGCCAGCACCCGGGGCAGGGTCAACACCGGGGAGCTGTTTTTT. Amino acids: CASTRGRVNTGELFF. The V call is TRBV6-1, the J call TRBJ2-2; D may match TRBD1 or TRBD2 (5 bases each). CDR1 and CDR2 from the germline V gene are MNHNS and SASEGT. Deletions cut 7 bases from V and 2 bases from J, with 14 bases between. This CDR3 is built from 15 residues.

V usage is TRBV27 and J usage is TRBJ1-4, with 7 bases matching TRBD1. Germline V gives CDR1 MNHEY, CDR2 SMNVEV (reference sequence). CDR3 size: 14 residues. The trim removed 6 bases at V and 8 bases at J, leaving 9 bases unmatched. CDR3 loop: CASSLDRNGEKLFF. For the CDR3, the DNA is TGTGCCAGCAGCCTGGACAGGAATGGGGAAAAACTGTTTTTT.

Points on this clone: This CDR3 is also generated by other DNA sequences in the sample. The chain recombines TRBV5-1 with TRBJ1-1; D remains unclear. The CDR3 covers 13 residues. Germline V lookup: CDR1 SGHRS, CDR2 YFSETQ. V lost 2 bases and J 1 base, leaving 6 bases between the germline ends. The CDR3 sequence: CASSLQPNTEAFF. In DNA, the CDR3 is TGCGCCAGCAGCTTACAACCGAACACTGAAGCTTTCTTT.

This chain joins TRBV7-2 and TRBJ1-2; D gene ambiguous. CDR1 and CDR2 (germline): SGHTA, FQGNSA. V gave up 2 bases and J gave up 4 bases, with 5 bases separating them. The CDR3 has 12 residues. The CDR3 nucleotides read TGTGCCAGCAGCTTATACGTCTATGGCTACACCTTC. Its protein product is CASSLYVYGYTF.

The chain links TRBV5-1 to TRBJ1-6; no clear D. V lost 0 bases and J lost 3, with 16 bases in between. The length of the CDR3 is 18 residues. The germline CDR1 and CDR2 sequences are SGHRS and YFSETQ. The CDR3 coding sequence is TGCGCCAGCAGCTTGGACCCAGGCGGGAGCGTCTATAATTCACCCCTCCACTTT. As protein: CASSLDPGGSVYNSPLHF.

V and J are TRBV21-1 and TRBJ1-1; the table assigns TRBD1, which was not confirmed against the DNA. TRBV21-1 is labeled a pseudogene. The CDR3 length is 15 residues. The CDR3 spells CASSANRPRGPEAFF. CDR3 in DNA: TGTGCCAGCAGCGCAAATCGACCAAGGGGCCCTGAAGCTTTCTTT.

V gene TRBV4-2 combines with J gene TRBJ1-5, with TRBD1 matching over 8 bases. The CDR3 length is 13 residues. With 4 bases clipped from V and 6 bases from J, the junction kept 2 bases outside the gene matches. Germline CDR1 is LGHNA and CDR2 is YNFKEQ. CDR3 sequence (DNA): TGTGCCAGCAGCCGAGACAGGGGTCAGCCCCAGCATTTT. As protein: CASSRDRGQPQHF.

The chain is built from TRBV12-5 and TRBJ1-1; 7 nucleotides align to TRBD1. The junction had 6 bases not matched to a gene; V was cut back by 4 bases and J by 10 bases. Germline CDR1 reads LGHNT; CDR2 reads FRNRAP. The length of the CDR3 is 12 residues. The CDR3 sequence: CASGSDRARAFF. DNA for the CDR3: TGTGCTAGTGGTTCCGACAGGGCCCGAGCTTTCTTT.

V usage is TRBV27 and J usage is TRBJ2-1, with 7 bases aligning to TRBD1. V shed 4 bases, J shed 2 bases, and the junction held 5 bases outside the gene matches. Germline V lookup: CDR1 MNHEY, CDR2 SMNVEV (reference sequence). The CDR3 contains 15 residues. CDR3 DNA: TGTGCCAGCAGTTCAACAGGGGTCACCTACAATGAGCAGTTCTTC. It translates to CASSSTGVTYNEQFF.

The V and J genes are TRBV28 and TRBJ1-5, with 7 bases that match TRBD1. V lost 6 bases, J lost 5 bases, and 4 bases stayed unmatched. The germline V gene encodes CDR1 MDHEN and CDR2 SYDVKM. CDR3 length: 13 residues. The CDR3 DNA reads as TGTGCCAGCAGGAGGGGGCAGGATCAGCCCCAGCATTTT. Its protein is CASRRGQDQPQHF.

This chain connects TRBV6-1 to TRBJ1-1; TRBD1 aligns across 10 bases. V was pared by 7 bases and J by 10 bases, with 9 bases of the junction left unmatched. CDR1 is MNHNS and CDR2 is SASEGT in the germline V gene. The CDR3 is made up of 13 amino acids. CDR3 amino acids: CASMMTGGGGAFF. CDR3 bases: TGTGCCAGCATGATGACAGGGGGCGGAGGAGCTTTCTTT.

In this sample, this clone turned up once. V gene TRBV6-6 combines with J gene TRBJ1-1, with D perhaps TRBD1 (5 bases). V was shortened by 7 bases and J by 1 base, with 10 bases between the two germline ends. Germline CDR1 is MNHNY and CDR2 is SVGAGI (reference sequence). The CDR3 loop spans 13 amino acids. CDR3 region: CASTRGENTEAFF. For the CDR3, the DNA is TGTGCCAGCACCCGGGGGGAGAACACTGAAGCTTTCTTT.

By frequency in the sample, this clone is medium-sized. The chain is built from TRBV5-5 and TRBJ2-1; 9 nucleotides match TRBD1. The V gene's germline CDR1 is SGHKS and CDR2 YYEKEE (reference sequence). CDR3 length: 16 residues. V gave up 5 bases and J gave up 10 bases; unmatched junction bases: 16. The CDR3 region has the DNA TGTGCCAGCAGGGATCCAGGGACAGGGTTCTTGGGGGAGCAGTTCTTC. This sequence encodes CASRDPGTGFLGEQFF. The whole variable domain, filled in from reference TRBV5-5 and TRBJ2-1, reads DAGVTQSPTHLIKTRGQQVTLRCSPISGHKSVSWYQQVLGQGPQFIFQYYEKEERGRGNFPDRFSARQFPNYSSELNVNALLLGDSALYLCASRDPGTGFLGEQFFGPGTRLTVL.

By frequency in the sample, this clone is medium-sized. This sequence joins TRBV4-3 and TRBJ1-4; 10 bases align to TRBD1. The V segment lost 1 base and the J segment 8 bases; nucleotides outside the gene matches: 10. The CDR3 contains 17 residues. The V gene's germline CDR1 is LGHNA and CDR2 YSLEER. The CDR3 DNA is TGCGCCAGCAGCCAAGTCGGCCCCGGGACAGGGGACGAAAAACTGTTTTTT. Translation: CASSQVGPGTGDEKLFF.

V and J are TRBV5-4 and TRBJ2-1, with no clear D. In germline, CDR1 is SGHNT, CDR2 YYREEE (reference sequence). The CDR3 totals 14 residues. The V gene lost 1 base and the J gene lost 0 bases, with 5 bases spanning the gap. The CDR3 sequence is CASSLPSSYNEQFF. CDR3 bases: TGTGCCAGCAGCTTGCCAAGCTCCTACAATGAGCAGTTCTTC.